This entry describes one T cell receptor beta chain. Its antigen is unknown. The CDR3 has 14 amino acids. Germline V gene sequence: CDR1 SGHRS, CDR2 YFSETQ. Unmatched junction bases numbered 3, after V lost 3 bases and J lost 6 bases. The protocol was immunoSEQ multiplex PCR, while the TCRdb copy is restricted to in-frame clones and leaves out a portion. The sample lists around 53,000 clones, around 83% occurring once. The data originate from a study of lymphopenia after photon versus proton radiotherapy. General study points: After the lymphocyte nadir, photon-treated repertoires showed oligoclonal expansion, especially of CD8+ Temra cells. Survival link was tested only in deceased patients; proton benefit remains a possibility.

The source is a man aged 45-65 years with gastric cancer. The sample here was peripheral blood, taken from a patient treated with photon-based radiotherapy. The V gene is TRBV5-1, the J gene TRBJ1-4; 9 bases fit TRBD1. This CDR3 reads CASSSDRGYEKLFF. CDR3 DNA sequence: TGCGCCAGCAGCTCGGACAGGGGATATGAAAAACTGTTTTTT.